Listed below are T cell receptor beta chains from one sample, sequenced in a study of OX40 agonist ivuxolimab in advanced cancers. Sequencing used immunoSEQ multiplex PCR; TCRdb keeps in-frame clones, though not all of them. The profile covers about 93,000 clones, with approximately 94% appearing a single time and approximately 2.9% taken by the ten largest. Sequencing was performed on CD4+ or CD8+ T cells sorted from blood, taken in a trial of the OX40 agonist ivuxolimab. Source of these receptors: an adult with an advanced solid tumor such as melanoma, head and neck, liver or kidney cancer. CDR3s include the opening cysteine and the closing phenylalanine or tryptophan. Each record gives: D gene, clone size, J gene, V gene, CDR3 DNA, CDR3 protein. A D gene is named only where the DNA matches it firmly. The listing skips clone size in some rows; elsewhere it reads once, few, many or a size class.

D gene: NA
clone size: NA
J gene: TRBJ1-4
V gene: TRBV4-1
CDR3 DNA: TGCGCCAGCAGCCCACAGGTTTCTAACGAAAAACTGTTTTTT
CDR3 protein: CASSPQVSNEKLFF

D gene: TRBD2
clone size: NA
J gene: TRBJ2-7
V gene: TRBV19
CDR3 DNA: TGTGCCAGTAGTGCCGGGGCTAGCGGGACCTACGAGCAGTACTTC
CDR3 protein: CASSAGASGTYEQYF

D gene: NA
clone size: NA
J gene: TRBJ2-5
V gene: TRBV10-3
CDR3 DNA: TGTGCCATCAGTGAGCCGGACAGTCAAGAGACCCAGTACTTC
CDR3 protein: CAISEPDSQETQYF

D gene: NA
clone size: NA
J gene: TRBJ1-2
V gene: TRBV6-5
CDR3 DNA: TGTGCCAGCAGTCCCGGGCGGAGTAACTATGGCTACACCTTC
CDR3 protein: CASSPGRSNYGYTF

D gene: NA
clone size: NA
J gene: TRBJ2-1
V gene: TRBV7-9
CDR3 DNA: TGTGCCAGCAGCTCGACAGGATCTAGGGGCAATGAGCAGTTCTTC
CDR3 protein: CASSSTGSRGNEQFF

D gene: NA
clone size: few
J gene: TRBJ1-4
V gene: TRBV7-2
CDR3 DNA: TGTGCCAGCAGTTCCACCGGGACAAGACAGGAAAAACTGTTTTTT
CDR3 protein: CASSSTGTRQEKLFF

D gene: NA
clone size: NA
J gene: TRBJ2-1
V gene: TRBV5-1
CDR3 DNA: TGCGCCAGCAGCTTGGAGGTTTCGGGGGCTCTCTACAATGAGCAGTTCTTC
CDR3 protein: CASSLEVSGALYNEQFF

D gene: NA
clone size: NA
J gene: TRBJ1-1
V gene: TRBV27
CDR3 DNA: TGTGCCAGCAGTTTGCAGGGGCGAGGAGAAGCTTTCTTT
CDR3 protein: CASSLQGRGEAFF

D gene: NA
clone size: NA
J gene: TRBJ1-2
V gene: TRBV7-8
CDR3 DNA: TGTGCCAGCAGCTTAGGGTTTCACTATGGCTACACCTTC
CDR3 protein: CASSLGFHYGYTF

D gene: NA
clone size: NA
J gene: TRBJ1-2
V gene: TRBV6-5
CDR3 DNA: TGTGCCAGCAGTTTCCGGGACCCCAAACGATATGGCTACACCTTC
CDR3 protein: CASSFRDPKRYGYTF

D gene: NA
clone size: NA
J gene: TRBJ2-1
V gene: TRBV10-1
CDR3 DNA: TGCGCCAGCAGTGATTACAGAGGGGAGCAGTTCTTC
CDR3 protein: CASSDYRGEQFF